This T cell receptor beta chain was sequenced during a study of Ad26.COV2.S vaccination and SARS-CoV-2 variants. Whole-study results and caveats: After vaccination, substantial breadth of spike-specific CD8+ and CD4+ responses was reported.

CDR3 length equals 14 residues. Germline V gene sequence: CDR1 SGHRS, CDR2 YFSETQ. Unmatched junction bases numbered 3, after V lost 4 bases and J lost 4 bases. Details on this clone: What it binds is not known.

Sequenced by immunoSEQ multiplex PCR; TCRdb stores in-frame clones only, minus some. In the table there are about 410,000 clones, about nine tenths of which are singletons. The treatment denotes: 19 received Ad26.COV2.S at low or high dose, single or two shots; a few received placebo; per-sample allocation not given. Collection of samples fell on day 63 after the first vaccine or placebo injection. This TCR was recovered from a person between 18 and 65 years old who received the Ad26.COV2.S COVID-19 vaccine or a placebo. This material consisted of peripheral blood, taken in a trial of Ad26.COV2.S vaccine versus placebo. This chain links TRBV5-1 with TRBJ2-5; 11 nucleotides agree with TRBD1. The CDR3, as DNA: TGCGCCAGCAGCCCGGGGACAGGGGGAGAGACCCAGTACTTC. The encoded protein is CASSPGTGGETQYF.